The table lists the clone carrying this TCR beta chain with many counts. Its antigen is as yet unknown. Trimming removed 5 bases from V and 7 bases from J; junction bases left unmatched: 8. CDR1 and CDR2 from the germline V gene are DFQATT and SNEGSKA (reference sequence). This CDR3 is 14 amino acids long. TCRdb used MiXCR to reprocess the RACE reads, holding one entry per CDR3 protein. The profile shows tens of thousands of distinct CDR3 sequences, roughly a tenth of them singletons. The data originate from a study of human T cells and chemical hapten exposure. Across the whole study: Patients received weekly diphenylcyclopropenone doses to the scalp throughout the approximately 25-week study.

Study-wide points: Versus controls, significantly more large CDR3 similarity clusters arose from expanded TCRs.

Time point given: patch test 1, 2 weeks after DPC sensitization. As to treatment: therapeutic diphenylcyclopropenone sensitization with weekly scalp DPC. The template was total RNA from unfractionated whole blood. The input for sequencing was whole blood, taken in connection with sensitization to the hapten diphenylcyclopropenone (DPC). V is TRBV20-1 and J is TRBJ2-2, with 9 bases fitting TRBD1. This receptor was taken from a woman in her 40s with alopecia areata. Some clones in this sample may be carry-over from other donors' samples. CDR3 nucleotides: TGCAGTGCTCGTCCGGGACAGGGTAACGGGGAGCTGTTTTTT. Its translation: CSARPGQGNGELFF.